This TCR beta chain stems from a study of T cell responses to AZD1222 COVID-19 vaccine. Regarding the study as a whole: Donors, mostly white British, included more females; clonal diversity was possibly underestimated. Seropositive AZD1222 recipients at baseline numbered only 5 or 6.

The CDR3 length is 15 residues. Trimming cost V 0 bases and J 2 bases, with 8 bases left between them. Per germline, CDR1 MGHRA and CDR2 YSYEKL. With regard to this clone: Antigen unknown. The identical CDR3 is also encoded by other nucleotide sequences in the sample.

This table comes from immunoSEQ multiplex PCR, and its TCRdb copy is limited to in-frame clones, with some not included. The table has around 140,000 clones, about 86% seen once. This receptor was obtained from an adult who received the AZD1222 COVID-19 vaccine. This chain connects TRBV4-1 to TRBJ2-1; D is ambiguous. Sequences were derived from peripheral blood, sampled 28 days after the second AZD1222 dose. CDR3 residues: CASSQEGRTYNEQFF. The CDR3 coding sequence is TGCGCCAGCAGCCAAGAAGGGCGAACCTACAATGAGCAGTTCTTC.